This record looks at one TCR beta chain sequence and its context. The sample comes from a study of blood T cell repertoires in COVID-19. On the study more broadly: PBMCs, B-cell-depleted T cells, or T cells provided the cDNA or gDNA that made up the material.

CDR3 size: 15 residues. The J segment lost 5 bases and the V segment lost 0 bases, leaving 2 bases of the junction unmatched. Germline loops: CDR1 MNHNS, CDR2 SASEGT. In the authors' workflow: By means of reference gene primer amplification, nucleated cell counts were estimated. Data came from immunoSEQ multiplex PCR; TCRdb stores just in-frame clones and leaves some out. The V and J calls and clone size are taken from that table; D and trimming were inferred from the DNA. This table has about 280,000 clones, 70% to 90% appearing once. This sequence originates from a woman aged 30 to 39 with active or convalescent COVID-19. The J gene is TRBJ2-7, the V gene TRBV6-1; 12 nucleotides line up with TRBD1. Input material: peripheral blood. CDR3 nucleotides: TGTGCCAGCAGTGAAGCCGGGACAGGGGGCCACGAGCAGTACTTC. Residues: CASSEAGTGGHEQYF.